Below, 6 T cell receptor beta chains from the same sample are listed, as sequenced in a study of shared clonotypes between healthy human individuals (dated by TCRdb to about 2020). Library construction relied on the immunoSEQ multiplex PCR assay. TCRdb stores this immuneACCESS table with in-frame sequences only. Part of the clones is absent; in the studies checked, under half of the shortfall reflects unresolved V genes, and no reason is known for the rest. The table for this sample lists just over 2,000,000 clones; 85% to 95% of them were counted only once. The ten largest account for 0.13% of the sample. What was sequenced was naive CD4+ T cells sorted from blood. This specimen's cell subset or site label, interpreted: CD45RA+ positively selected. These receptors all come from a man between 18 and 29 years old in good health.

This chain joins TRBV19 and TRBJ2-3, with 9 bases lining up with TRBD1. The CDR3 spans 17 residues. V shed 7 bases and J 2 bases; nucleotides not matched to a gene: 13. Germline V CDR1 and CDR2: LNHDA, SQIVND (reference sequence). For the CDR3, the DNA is TGTGCCAGTACCTCGCTAGGCGGGACAGGGATCACAGATACGCAGTATTTT. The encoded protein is CASTSLGGTGITDTQYF. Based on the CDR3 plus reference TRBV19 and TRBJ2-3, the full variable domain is DGGITQSPKYLFRKEGQNVTLSCEQNLNHDAMYWYRQDPGQGLRLIYYSQIVNDFQKGDIAEGYSVSREKKESFPLTVTSAQKNPTAFYLCASTSLGGTGITDTQYFGPGTRLTVL.

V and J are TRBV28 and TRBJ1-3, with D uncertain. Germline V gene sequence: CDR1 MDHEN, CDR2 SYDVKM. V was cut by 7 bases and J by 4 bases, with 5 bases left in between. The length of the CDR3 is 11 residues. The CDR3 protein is CASITGNTIYF. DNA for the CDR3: TGTGCCAGCATTACAGGAAACACCATATATTTT.

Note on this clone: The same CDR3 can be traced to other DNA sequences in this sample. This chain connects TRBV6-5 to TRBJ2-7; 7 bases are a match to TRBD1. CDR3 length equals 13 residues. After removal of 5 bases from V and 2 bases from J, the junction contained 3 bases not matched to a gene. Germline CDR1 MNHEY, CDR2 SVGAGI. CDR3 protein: CASSRTGPYEQYF. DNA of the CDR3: TGTGCCAGCAGTAGGACAGGCCCCTACGAGCAGTACTTC.

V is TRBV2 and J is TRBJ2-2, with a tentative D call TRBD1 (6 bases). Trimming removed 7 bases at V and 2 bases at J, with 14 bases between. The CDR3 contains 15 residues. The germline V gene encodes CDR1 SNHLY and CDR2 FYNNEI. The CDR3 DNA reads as TGTGCCAGCATGTTAGCAGGGGTCAACACCGGGGAGCTGTTTTTT. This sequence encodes CASMLAGVNTGELFF.

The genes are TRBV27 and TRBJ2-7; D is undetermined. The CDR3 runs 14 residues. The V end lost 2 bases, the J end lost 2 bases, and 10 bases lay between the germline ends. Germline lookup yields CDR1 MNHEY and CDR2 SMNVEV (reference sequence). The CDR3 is CASSLNAQTYEQYF. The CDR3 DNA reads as TGTGCCAGCAGTTTAAATGCGCAGACCTACGAGCAGTACTTC.

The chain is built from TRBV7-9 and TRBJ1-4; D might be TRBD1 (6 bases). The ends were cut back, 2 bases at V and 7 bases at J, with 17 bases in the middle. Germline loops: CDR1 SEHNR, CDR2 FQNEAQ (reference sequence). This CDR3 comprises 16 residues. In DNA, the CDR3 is TGTGCCAGCAGCTTATCTTCGGGGGGCGTGGGTGAAAAACTGTTTTTT. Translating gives CASSLSSGGVGEKLFF.